Below, one T cell receptor (beta chain) is given with its context. Germline loops: CDR1 SGHKS, CDR2 YYEKEE (reference sequence). The CDR3 loop spans 17 amino acids. The V and J ends lost 0 bases and 0 bases respectively, with 15 bases between them. This entry comes from a study of blood T cell repertoires in COVID-19. Across the whole study: Sample material is recorded as cDNA or gDNA derived from T cells, B-cell-depleted T cells, or PBMCs.

In the study's own analysis: Nucleated cell counts were estimated from reference gene primer amplification. Here immunoSEQ multiplex PCR was the method, and the copy in TCRdb shows in-frame clones only, minus some. The DNA gave D and trimming, while V, J and clone size come from that table. The data contain 150,000 to 200,000 clones, approximately 87% of them singletons. The sample comprised peripheral blood. This sequence joins TRBV5-5 and TRBJ1-1; TRBD1 is a possible D gene (6 bases). The source is a man younger than 30 with active or convalescent COVID-19. The DNA for the CDR3 is TGTGCCAGCAGCTTGGATCTACAGGGTCAAATGAACACTGAAGCTTTCTTT. Translated, it gives CASSLDLQGQMNTEAFF.